This entry describes one T cell receptor beta chain. The germline CDR1 and CDR2 sequences are MGHRA and YSYEKL. V was clipped by 4 bases and J by 8 bases; unmatched bases: 13. This CDR3 has 15 residues. In terms of age and location, participants ranged from roughly 18 to 100 years and lived in about 25 US areas. Clinical history reported by participants formed the basis on which cohorts were assigned. The record originates from a study of blood T cell repertoires in COVID-19. Study-level information: The analysed material was cDNA or gDNA that came from T cells, B-cell-depleted T cells, or PBMCs.

Original analysis: By means of reference gene primer amplification, nucleated cell counts were estimated. Sequencing was performed with immunoSEQ multiplex PCR; in TCRdb, only in-frame clones are kept and a portion is missing. The V and J calls and clone size come from that table; D and trimming were worked out from the DNA. This table has around 200,000 clones, 89% appearing once. This rearrangement joins TRBV4-1 to TRBJ1-2; 7 bases map to TRBD1. This receptor was taken from a woman in her thirties or forties with acute COVID-19. Input material: PBMCs or T cells enriched from blood (not recorded which). In DNA, the CDR3 is TGCGCCAGCAGCCGGGAGGATGAGGGGGCGAGGGGCTACACCTTC. It yields the protein CASSREDEGARGYTF.